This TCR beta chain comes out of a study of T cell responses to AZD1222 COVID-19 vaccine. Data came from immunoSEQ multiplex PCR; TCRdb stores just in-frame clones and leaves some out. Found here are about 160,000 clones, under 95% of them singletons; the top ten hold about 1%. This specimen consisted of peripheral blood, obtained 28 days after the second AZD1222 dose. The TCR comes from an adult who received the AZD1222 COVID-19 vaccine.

This chain's CDR3 is CASSDGTGSLNYGYTF. The DNA for the CDR3 is TGTGCCAGCAGTGACGGGACAGGGTCCCTCAACTATGGCTACACCTTC. This chain connects TRBV25-1 to TRBJ1-2, with 9 bases fitting TRBD1. CDR3 length: 16 amino acids. Germline CDR1 is MGHDK and CDR2 is SYGVNS. With V trimmed by 3 bases and J by 2 bases, 7 bases remained unmatched.